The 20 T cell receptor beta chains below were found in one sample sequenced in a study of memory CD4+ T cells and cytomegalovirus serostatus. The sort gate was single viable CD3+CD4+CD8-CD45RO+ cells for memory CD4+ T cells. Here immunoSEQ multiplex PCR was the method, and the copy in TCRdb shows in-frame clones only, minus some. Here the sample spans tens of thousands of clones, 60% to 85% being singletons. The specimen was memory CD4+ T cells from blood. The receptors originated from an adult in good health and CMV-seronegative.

This CDR3 reads CASSSPRGTTEAFF. The CDR3 nucleotides are TGTGCCAGCAGCTCCCCCCGGGGGACCACTGAAGCTTTCTTT. The genes are TRBV6-5 and TRBJ1-1; the D gene is possibly TRBD1 (5 bases). The CDR3 covers 14 residues. V was trimmed by 6 bases and J by 4 bases, leaving 15 bases between them. Germline V gene sequence: CDR1 MNHEY, CDR2 SVGAGI.

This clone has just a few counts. The DNA of the CDR3 is TGTGCCAGCAGCTTGGGCGAGGTGAACACTGAAGCTTTCTTT. Its translation is CASSLGEVNTEAFF. The chain uses TRBV11-2 and TRBJ1-1; D remains unclear. This CDR3 comprises 14 residues. Germline CDR1 is SGHAT and CDR2 is FQNNGV. V lost 3 bases and J 0 bases, leaving 8 bases between the germline ends.

The CDR3 DNA is TGTGCCAGTAGTATCCGCGGACCGCGGGAGACCCAGTACTTC. Amino acids: CASSIRGPRETQYF. The chain carries TRBV19 and TRBJ2-5; D is uncertain. CDR3 length equals 14 residues. Germline V CDR1 and CDR2: LNHDA, SQIVND (reference sequence). The V end was cut by 3 bases, the J end by 5 bases, with 13 bases between.

The chain's CDR3 is CASSPNTNTGELFF. The CDR3 nucleotides read TGTGCCAGCTCACCTAATACGAACACCGGGGAGCTGTTTTTT. The gene calls are TRBV18 and TRBJ2-2; no reliable D call. V gave up 3 bases and J gave up 0 bases, with 5 bases separating them. CDR1 is KGHSH and CDR2 is LQKENI in the germline V gene. CDR3 length equals 14 residues.

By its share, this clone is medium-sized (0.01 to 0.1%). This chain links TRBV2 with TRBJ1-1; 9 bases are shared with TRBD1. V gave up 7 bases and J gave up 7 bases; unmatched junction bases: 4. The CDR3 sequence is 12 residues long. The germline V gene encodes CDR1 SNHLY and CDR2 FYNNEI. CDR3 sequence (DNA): TGTGCCAGCACCAGGGACAGGGATGAAGCTTTCTTT. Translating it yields CASTRDRDEAFF.

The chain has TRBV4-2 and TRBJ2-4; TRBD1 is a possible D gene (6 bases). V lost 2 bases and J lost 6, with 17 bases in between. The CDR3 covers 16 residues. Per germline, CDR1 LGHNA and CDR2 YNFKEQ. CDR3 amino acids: CASSQTLGTGRNIQYF. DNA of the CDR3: TGTGCCAGCAGCCAAACTTTGGGAACAGGGAGAAACATTCAGTACTTC.

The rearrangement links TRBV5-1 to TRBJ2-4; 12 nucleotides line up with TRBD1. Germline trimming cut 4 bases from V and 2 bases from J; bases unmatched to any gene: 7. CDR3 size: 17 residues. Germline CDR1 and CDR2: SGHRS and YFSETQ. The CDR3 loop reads CASSPGRDRGPKNIQYF. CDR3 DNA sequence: TGCGCCAGCAGCCCTGGGCGGGACAGGGGGCCCAAAAACATTCAGTACTTC.

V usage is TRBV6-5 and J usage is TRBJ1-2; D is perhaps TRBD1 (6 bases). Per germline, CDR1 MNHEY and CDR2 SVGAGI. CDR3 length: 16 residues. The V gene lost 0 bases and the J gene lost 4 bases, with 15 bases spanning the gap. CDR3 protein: CASSYSTGGQGYGYTF. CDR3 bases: TGTGCCAGCAGTTACTCGACGGGGGGGCAGGGCTATGGCTACACCTTC.

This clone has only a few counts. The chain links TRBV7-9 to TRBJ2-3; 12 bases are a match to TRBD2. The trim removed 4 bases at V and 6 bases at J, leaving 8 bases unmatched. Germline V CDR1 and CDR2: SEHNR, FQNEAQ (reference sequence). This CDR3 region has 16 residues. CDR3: CASSSASGGAWDTQYF. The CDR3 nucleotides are TGTGCCAGCAGCTCTGCTAGCGGGGGGGCGTGGGATACGCAGTATTTT.

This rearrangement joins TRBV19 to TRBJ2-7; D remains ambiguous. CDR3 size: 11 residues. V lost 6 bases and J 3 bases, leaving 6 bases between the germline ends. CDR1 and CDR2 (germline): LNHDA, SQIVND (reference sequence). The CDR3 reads CASRMGYEQYF. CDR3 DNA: TGTGCCAGTAGGATGGGCTACGAGCAGTACTTC.

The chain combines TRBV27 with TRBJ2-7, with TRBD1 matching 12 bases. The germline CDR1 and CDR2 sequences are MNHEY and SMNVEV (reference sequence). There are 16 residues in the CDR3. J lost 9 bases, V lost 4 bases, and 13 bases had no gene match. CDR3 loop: CASSYPHGTGGLRQYF. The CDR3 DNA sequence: TGTGCCAGCAGTTACCCCCACGGGACAGGGGGCCTACGGCAGTACTTC.

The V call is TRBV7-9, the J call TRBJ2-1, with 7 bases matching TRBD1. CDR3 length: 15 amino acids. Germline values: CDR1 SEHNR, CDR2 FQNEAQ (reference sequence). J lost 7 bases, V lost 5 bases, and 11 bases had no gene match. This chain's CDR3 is CASSRRDSTGNEQFF. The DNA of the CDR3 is TGTGCCAGCAGCCGCAGGGACAGCACAGGGAATGAGCAGTTCTTC.

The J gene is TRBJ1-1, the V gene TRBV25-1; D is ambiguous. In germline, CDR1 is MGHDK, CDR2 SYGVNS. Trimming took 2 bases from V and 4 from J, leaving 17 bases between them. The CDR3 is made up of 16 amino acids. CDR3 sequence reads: CASSERRGWGPTEAFF. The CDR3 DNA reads TGTGCCAGCAGTGAACGTCGCGGGTGGGGTCCCACTGAAGCTTTCTTT.

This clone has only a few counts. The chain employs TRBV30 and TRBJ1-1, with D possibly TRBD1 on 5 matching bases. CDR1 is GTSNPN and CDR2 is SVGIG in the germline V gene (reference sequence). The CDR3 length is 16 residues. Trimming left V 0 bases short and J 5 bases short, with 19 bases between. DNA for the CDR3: TGTGCCTGGAGTGTACTGGGGCCGTGGTCGGGTACTGAAGCTTTCTTT. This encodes CAWSVLGPWSGTEAFF.

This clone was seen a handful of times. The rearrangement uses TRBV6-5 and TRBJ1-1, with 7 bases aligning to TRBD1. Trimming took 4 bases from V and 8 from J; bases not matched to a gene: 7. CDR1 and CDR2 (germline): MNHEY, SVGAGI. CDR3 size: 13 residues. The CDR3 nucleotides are TGTGCCAGCAGTTGGGAAACAGGGGACGAAGCTTTCTTT. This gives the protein CASSWETGDEAFF.

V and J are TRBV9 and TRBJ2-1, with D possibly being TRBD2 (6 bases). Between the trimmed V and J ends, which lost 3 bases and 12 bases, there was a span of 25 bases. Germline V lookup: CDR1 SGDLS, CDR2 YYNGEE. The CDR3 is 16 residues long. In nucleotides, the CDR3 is TGTGCCAGCAGCGCCCCCGGGACTTCCGGGTCTGGGACGCAGTTCTTC. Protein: CASSAPGTSGSGTQFF.

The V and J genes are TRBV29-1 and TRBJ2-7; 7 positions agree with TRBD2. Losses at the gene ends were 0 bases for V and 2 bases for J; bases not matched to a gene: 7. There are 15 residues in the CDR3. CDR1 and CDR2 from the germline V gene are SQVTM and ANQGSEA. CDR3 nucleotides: TGCAGCGTTGAAGATGGGCGGGGGAAGACCTACGAGCAGTACTTC. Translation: CSVEDGRGKTYEQYF.

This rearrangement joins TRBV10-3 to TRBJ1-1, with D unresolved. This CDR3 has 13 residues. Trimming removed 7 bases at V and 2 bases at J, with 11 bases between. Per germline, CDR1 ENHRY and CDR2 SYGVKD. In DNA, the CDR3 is TGTGCCATCAACCAGGAAGGAAACACTGAAGCTTTCTTT. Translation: CAINQEGNTEAFF.

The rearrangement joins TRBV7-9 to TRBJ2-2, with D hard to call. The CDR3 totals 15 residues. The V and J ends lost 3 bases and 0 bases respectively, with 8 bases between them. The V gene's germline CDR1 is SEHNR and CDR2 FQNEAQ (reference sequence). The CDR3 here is CASSFGRTNTGELFF. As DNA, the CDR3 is TGTGCCAGCAGCTTTGGCAGAACGAACACCGGGGAGCTGTTTTTT.

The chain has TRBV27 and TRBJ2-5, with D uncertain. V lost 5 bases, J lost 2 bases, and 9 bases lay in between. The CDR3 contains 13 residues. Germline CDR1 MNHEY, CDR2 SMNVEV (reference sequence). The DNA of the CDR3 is TGTGCCAGCAGTCCCCGCCTACAAGAGACCCAGTACTTC. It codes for CASSPRLQETQYF.